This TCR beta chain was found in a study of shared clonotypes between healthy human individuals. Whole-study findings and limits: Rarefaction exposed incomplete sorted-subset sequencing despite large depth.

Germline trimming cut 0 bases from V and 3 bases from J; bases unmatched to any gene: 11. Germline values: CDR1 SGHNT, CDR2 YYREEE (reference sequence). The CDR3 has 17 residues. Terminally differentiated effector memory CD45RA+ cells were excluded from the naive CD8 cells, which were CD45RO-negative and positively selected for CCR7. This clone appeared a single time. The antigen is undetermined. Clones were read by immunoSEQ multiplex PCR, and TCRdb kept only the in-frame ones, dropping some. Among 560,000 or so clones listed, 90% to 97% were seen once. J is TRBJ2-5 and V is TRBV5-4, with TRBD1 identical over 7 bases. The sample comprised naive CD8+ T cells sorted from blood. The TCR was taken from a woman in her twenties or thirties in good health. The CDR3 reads CASSLGTLTGKKETQYF. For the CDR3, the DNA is TGTGCCAGCAGCTTGGGGACCTTGACAGGGAAAAAAGAGACCCAGTACTTC.